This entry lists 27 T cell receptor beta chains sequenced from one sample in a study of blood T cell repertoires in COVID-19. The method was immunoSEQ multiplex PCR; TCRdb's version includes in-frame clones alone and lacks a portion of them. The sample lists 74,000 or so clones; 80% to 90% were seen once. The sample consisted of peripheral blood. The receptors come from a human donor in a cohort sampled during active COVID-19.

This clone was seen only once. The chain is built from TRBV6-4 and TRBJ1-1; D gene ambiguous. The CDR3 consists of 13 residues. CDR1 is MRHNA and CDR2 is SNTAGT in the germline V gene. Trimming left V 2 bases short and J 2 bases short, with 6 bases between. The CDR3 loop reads CASSDTANTEAFF. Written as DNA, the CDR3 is TGTGCCAGCAGTGACACAGCTAACACTGAAGCTTTCTTT.

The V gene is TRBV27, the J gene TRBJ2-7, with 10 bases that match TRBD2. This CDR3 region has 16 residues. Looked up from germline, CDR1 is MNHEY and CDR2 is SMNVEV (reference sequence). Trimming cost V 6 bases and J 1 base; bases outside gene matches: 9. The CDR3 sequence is CASSFNSGRRSYEQYF. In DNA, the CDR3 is TGTGCCAGCAGCTTCAATAGCGGGAGGCGGTCCTACGAGCAGTACTTC.

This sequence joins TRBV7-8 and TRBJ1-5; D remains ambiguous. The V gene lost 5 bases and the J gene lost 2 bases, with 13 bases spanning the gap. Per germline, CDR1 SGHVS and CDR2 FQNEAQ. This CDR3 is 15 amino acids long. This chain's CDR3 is CASSPPGEGNQPQHF. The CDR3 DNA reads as TGTGCCAGCAGCCCGCCCGGGGAGGGCAATCAGCCCCAGCATTTT. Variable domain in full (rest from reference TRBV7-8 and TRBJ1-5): GAGVSQSPRYKVAKRGQDVALRCDPISGHVSLFWYQQALGQGPEFLTYFQNEAQLDKSGLPSDRFFAERPEGSVSTLKIQRTQQEDSAVYLCASSPPGEGNQPQHFGDGTRLSIL.

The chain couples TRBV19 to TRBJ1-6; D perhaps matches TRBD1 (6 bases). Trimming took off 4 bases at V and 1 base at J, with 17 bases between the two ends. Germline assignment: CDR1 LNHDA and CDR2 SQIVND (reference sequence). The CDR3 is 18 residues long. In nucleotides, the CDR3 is TGTGCCAGTAGTACGATACCGACAGGTTTTTCCTATAATTCACCCCTCCACTTT. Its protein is CASSTIPTGFSYNSPLHF.

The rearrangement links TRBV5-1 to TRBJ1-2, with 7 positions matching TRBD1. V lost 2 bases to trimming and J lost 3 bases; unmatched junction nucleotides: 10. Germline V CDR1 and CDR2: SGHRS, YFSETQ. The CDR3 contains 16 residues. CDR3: CASSLLSTGNHYGYTF. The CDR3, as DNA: TGCGCCAGCAGCTTACTTTCGACAGGGAACCACTATGGCTACACCTTC.

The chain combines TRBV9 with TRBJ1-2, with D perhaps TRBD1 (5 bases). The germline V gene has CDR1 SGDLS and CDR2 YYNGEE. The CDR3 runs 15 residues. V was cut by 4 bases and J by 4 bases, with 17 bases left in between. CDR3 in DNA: TGTGCCAGCAGCCCAACAGGTTTGGCTCTCTATGGCTACACCTTC. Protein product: CASSPTGLALYGYTF.

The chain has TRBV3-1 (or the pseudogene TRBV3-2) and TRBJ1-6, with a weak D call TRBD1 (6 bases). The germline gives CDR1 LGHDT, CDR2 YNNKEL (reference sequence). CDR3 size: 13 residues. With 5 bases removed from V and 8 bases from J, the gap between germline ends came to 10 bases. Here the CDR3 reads CASSSHRDSPLHF. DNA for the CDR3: TGTGCCAGCAGCTCACACAGGGATTCACCCCTCCACTTT.

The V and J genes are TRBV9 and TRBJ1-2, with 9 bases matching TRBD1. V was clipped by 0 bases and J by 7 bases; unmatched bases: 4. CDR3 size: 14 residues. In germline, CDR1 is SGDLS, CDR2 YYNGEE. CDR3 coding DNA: TGTGCCAGCAGCGTAGCACAGGGGGCGGGTGGCTACACCTTC. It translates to CASSVAQGAGGYTF.

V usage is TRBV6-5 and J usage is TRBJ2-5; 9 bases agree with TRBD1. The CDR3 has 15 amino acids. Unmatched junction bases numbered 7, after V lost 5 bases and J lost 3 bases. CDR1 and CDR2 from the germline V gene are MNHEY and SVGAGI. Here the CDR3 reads CASSPQGQGKETQYF. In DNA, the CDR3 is TGTGCCAGCAGTCCTCAAGGACAGGGGAAAGAGACCCAGTACTTC.

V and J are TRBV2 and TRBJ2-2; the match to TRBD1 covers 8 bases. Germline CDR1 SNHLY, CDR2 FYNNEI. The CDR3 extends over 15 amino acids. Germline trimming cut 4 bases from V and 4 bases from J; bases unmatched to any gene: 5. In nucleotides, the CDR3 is TGTGCCAGCAGTGTGGACAGGGTTACCACCGGGGAGCTGTTTTTT. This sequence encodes CASSVDRVTTGELFF.

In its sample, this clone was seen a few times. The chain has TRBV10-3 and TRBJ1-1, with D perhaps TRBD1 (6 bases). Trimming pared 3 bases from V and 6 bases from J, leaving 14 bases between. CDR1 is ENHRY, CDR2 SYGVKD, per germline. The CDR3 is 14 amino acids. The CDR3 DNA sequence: TGTGCCATCAGTGAATCAGGGGTGGAGGCTGAAGCTTTCTTT. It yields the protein CAISESGVEAEAFF.

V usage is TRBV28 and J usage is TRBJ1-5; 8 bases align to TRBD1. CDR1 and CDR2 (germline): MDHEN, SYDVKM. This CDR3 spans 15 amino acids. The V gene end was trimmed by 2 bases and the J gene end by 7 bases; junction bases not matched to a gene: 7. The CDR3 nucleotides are TGTGCCAGCAGTTTACCAGGGGGCTCTGGGCAGCCCCAGCATTTT. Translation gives CASSLPGGSGQPQHF.

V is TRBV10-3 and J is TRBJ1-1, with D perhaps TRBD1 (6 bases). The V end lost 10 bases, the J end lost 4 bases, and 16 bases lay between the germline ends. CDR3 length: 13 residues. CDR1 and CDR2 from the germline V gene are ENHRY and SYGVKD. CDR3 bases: TGTGCCACTAGACAGGCACCGAGCACTGAAGCTTTCTTT. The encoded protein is CATRQAPSTEAFF.

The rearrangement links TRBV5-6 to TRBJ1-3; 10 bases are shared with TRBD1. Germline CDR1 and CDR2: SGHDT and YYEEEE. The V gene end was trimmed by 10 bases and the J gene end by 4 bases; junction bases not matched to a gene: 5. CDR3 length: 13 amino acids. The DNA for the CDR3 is TGTGCCTCCGGACAGGGGGAAGGAAACACCATATATTTT. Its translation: CASGQGEGNTIYF.

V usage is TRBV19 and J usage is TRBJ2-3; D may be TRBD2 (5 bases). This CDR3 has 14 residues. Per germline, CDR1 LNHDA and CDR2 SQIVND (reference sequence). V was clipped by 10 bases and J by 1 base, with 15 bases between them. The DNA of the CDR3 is TGTGCCACCTCAGAAGCGGACCGCACAGATACGCAGTATTTT. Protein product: CATSEADRTDTQYF.

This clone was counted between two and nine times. The chain's CDR3 is CAIKTDRALGTGGGYTF. CDR3 nucleotides: TGTGCCATCAAAACCGACAGGGCTTTAGGTACCGGGGGTGGCTACACCTTC. The genes are TRBV10-3 and TRBJ1-2; 7 bases are a match to TRBD1. J lost 7 bases, V lost 7 bases, and 21 bases had no gene match. The CDR3 contains 17 residues. Germline V gene lookup returns CDR1 ENHRY and CDR2 SYGVKD.

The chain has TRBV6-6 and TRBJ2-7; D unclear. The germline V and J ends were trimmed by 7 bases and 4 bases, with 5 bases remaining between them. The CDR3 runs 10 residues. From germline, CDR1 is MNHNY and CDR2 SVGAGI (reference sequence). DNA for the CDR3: TGTGCCAGCAACTTATACGAGCAGTACTTC. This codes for CASNLYEQYF.

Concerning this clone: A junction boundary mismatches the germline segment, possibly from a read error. This CDR3 is CASTLFGTSGQETQYF. The CDR3, as DNA: TGTGCCAGCACCTTATTCGGGACTAGCGGCCAAGAGACCCAGTACTTC. The chain links TRBV11-2 to TRBJ2-5; 11 nucleotides agree with TRBD2. The germline CDR1 and CDR2 sequences are SGHAT and FQNNGV. This CDR3 is built from 16 residues.

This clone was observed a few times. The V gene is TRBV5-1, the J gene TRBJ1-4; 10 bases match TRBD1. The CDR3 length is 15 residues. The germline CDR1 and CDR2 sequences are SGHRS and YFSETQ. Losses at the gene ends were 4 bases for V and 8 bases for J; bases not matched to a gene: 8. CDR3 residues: CASSATGGGEEKLFF. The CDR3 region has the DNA TGCGCCAGCAGCGCGACAGGGGGCGGGGAGGAAAAACTGTTTTTT.

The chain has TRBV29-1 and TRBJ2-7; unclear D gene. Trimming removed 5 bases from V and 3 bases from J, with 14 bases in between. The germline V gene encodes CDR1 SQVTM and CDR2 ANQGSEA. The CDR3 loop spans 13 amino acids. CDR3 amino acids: CSVLLGGRYEQYF. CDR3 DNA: TGCAGCGTTCTCCTCGGCGGTCGCTACGAGCAGTACTTC.

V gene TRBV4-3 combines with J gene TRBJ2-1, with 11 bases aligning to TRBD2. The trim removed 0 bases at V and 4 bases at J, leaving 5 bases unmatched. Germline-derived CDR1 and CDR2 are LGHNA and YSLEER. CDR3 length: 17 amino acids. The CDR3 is CASSQDVGTSGYNEQFF. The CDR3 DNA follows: TGCGCCAGCAGCCAAGATGTGGGGACTAGCGGATACAATGAGCAGTTCTTC.

The CDR3 sequence: CASSWASGDNQPQHF. CDR3 sequence (DNA): TGTGCCAGTAGTTGGGCCTCGGGAGACAATCAGCCCCAGCATTTT. V and J are TRBV19 and TRBJ1-5; D remains unclear. CDR1 is LNHDA and CDR2 is SQIVND in the germline V gene (reference sequence). CDR3 size: 15 residues. V was trimmed by 5 bases and J by 3 bases, leaving 14 bases between them.

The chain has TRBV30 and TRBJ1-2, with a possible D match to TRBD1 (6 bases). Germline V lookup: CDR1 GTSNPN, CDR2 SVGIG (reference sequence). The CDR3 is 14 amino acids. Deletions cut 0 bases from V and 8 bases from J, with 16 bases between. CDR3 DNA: TGTGCCTGGAGTGTCGAAGTGGGGGCGCGGGGCTACACCTTC. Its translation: CAWSVEVGARGYTF.

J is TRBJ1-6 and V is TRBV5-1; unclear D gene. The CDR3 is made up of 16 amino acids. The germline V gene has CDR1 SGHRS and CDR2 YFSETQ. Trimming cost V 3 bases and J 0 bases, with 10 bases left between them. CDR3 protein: CASSSHESSYNSPLHF. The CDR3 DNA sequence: TGCGCCAGCAGCTCGCATGAGAGCTCCTATAATTCACCCCTCCACTTT.

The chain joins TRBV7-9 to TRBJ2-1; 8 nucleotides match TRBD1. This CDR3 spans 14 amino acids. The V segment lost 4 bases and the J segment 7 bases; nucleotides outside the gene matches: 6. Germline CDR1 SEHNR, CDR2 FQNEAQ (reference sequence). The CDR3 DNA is TGTGCCAGCAGCTCTGGACAGGGATGGAATGAGCAGTTCTTC. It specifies CASSSGQGWNEQFF.

The CDR3 is CASSPGQGTYNEQFF. Here the CDR3 DNA reads TGTGCCAGCAGTCCCGGACAGGGGACCTACAATGAGCAGTTCTTC. The rearrangement joins TRBV27 to TRBJ2-1, with TRBD1 matching over 9 bases. This CDR3 spans 15 amino acids. The V gene end was trimmed by 5 bases and the J gene end by 2 bases; junction bases not matched to a gene: 4. From germline, CDR1 is MNHEY and CDR2 SMNVEV (reference sequence).

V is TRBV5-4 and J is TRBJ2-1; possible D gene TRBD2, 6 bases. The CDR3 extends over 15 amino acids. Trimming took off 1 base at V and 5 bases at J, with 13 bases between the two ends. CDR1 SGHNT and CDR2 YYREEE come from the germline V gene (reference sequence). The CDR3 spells CASSLLTGAHNEQFF. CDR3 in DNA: TGTGCCAGCAGCTTGCTCACGGGAGCACACAATGAGCAGTTCTTC.